The 27 T cell receptor beta chains below were found in one sample sequenced in a study of cytomegalovirus exposure and HLA in healthy donors. PCR amplification relied on 60 Vbeta primers (plus 13 Jbeta primers). Only in-frame clones appear in the TCRdb table, and some are missing; sequencing was by immunoSEQ multiplex PCR. The profile covers 280,000 or so clones, with approximately 90% appearing a single time and more than 2% taken by the ten largest. The sample consisted of PBMCs. The receptors come from a woman between 18 and 30 years old in good health and CMV-seronegative.

V and J are TRBV7-3 and TRBJ1-6; 7 nucleotides line up with TRBD1. V dropped 5 bases and J dropped 7; count of bases not matched to a gene: 2. CDR1 is SGHTA, CDR2 FQGTGA, per germline. This CDR3 region has 13 residues. The CDR3 here is CASSPDRNSPLHF. The DNA for the CDR3 is TGTGCCAGCAGCCCGGACAGGAATTCACCCCTCCACTTT.

The rearrangement joins TRBV6-1 to TRBJ1-1, with D perhaps TRBD1 (5 bases). The V end was cut by 5 bases, the J end by 3 bases, with 13 bases between. The CDR3 is made up of 14 amino acids. Germline V gene sequence: CDR1 MNHNS, CDR2 SASEGT. This CDR3 is CASSTPWGDTEAFF. CDR3 sequence (DNA): TGTGCCAGCAGTACGCCGTGGGGGGACACTGAAGCTTTCTTT.

The V gene is TRBV27, the J gene TRBJ1-3; 7 bases match TRBD1. CDR1 is MNHEY and CDR2 is SMNVEV in the germline V gene (reference sequence). V was clipped by 8 bases and J by 0 bases; unmatched bases: 1. The CDR3 has 13 amino acids. The DNA for the CDR3 is TGTGCCAGCTGGACAGGCTCTGGAAACACCATATATTTT. Amino acids: CASWTGSGNTIYF.

The CDR3 reads CASSISLEAPTGNTIYF. The DNA for the CDR3 is TGTGCCAGTAGTATTAGCCTAGAGGCCCCAACTGGAAACACCATATATTTT. The chain joins TRBV19 to TRBJ1-3; no firm D call. The CDR3 covers 17 residues. V gave up 3 bases and J gave up 2 bases, with 17 bases separating them. The germline CDR1 and CDR2 sequences are LNHDA and SQIVND (reference sequence).

V usage is TRBV5-3 and J usage is TRBJ1-5, with TRBD1 as a possible D gene (6 bases). TRBV5-3 belongs to the ORF category, with a function that is uncertain. Trimming took off 0 bases at V and 7 bases at J, with 23 bases between the two ends. The CDR3 spans 18 residues. Here the CDR3 DNA reads TGTGCCAGAAGCTTGGTGCAGGGGATGCGTGGGGGGGAGCAGCCCCAGCATTTT. The encoded protein is CARSLVQGMRGGEQPQHF.

This rearrangement joins TRBV5-1 to TRBJ2-5, with TRBD1 identical over 11 bases. The V gene end was trimmed by 3 bases and the J gene end by 4 bases; junction bases not matched to a gene: 2. Germline V gives CDR1 SGHRS, CDR2 YFSETQ. The CDR3 runs to 14 residues. The CDR3 DNA reads TGCGCCAGCAGCTCAGGACAGGGGGCAGAGACCCAGTACTTC. Its protein is CASSSGQGAETQYF. Looking up the rest from reference TRBV5-1 and TRBJ2-5 gives the full variable domain: KAGVTQTPRYLIKTRGQQVTLSCSPISGHRSVSWYQQTPGQGLQFLFEYFSETQRNKGNFPGRFSGRQFSNSRSEMNVSTLELGDSALYLCASSSGQGAETQYFGPGTRLLVL.

V gene TRBV7-9 combines with J gene TRBJ1-1; D is perhaps TRBD1 (5 bases). The CDR3 contains 15 residues. Germline V gene lookup returns CDR1 SEHNR and CDR2 FQNEAQ (reference sequence). Trimming removed 1 base from V and 2 bases from J, with 11 bases in between. CDR3 sequence: CASSLGPGTNTEAFF. The DNA of the CDR3 is TGTGCCAGCAGCTTAGGTCCAGGGACTAACACTGAAGCTTTCTTT. Together with reference TRBV7-9 and TRBJ1-1, the CDR3 gives the full variable domain: DTGVSQNPRHKITKRGQNVTFRCDPISEHNRLYWYRQTLGQGPEFLTYFQNEAQLEKSRLLSDRFSAERPKGSFSTLEIQRTEQGDSAMYLCASSLGPGTNTEAFFGQGTRLTVV.

V is TRBV7-8 and J is TRBJ1-2, with D unresolved. This CDR3 region has 13 residues. Germline V gene lookup returns CDR1 SGHVS and CDR2 FQNEAQ. V was pared by 1 base and J by 8 bases, with 11 bases between. The CDR3 is CASSLVFTRGYTF. CDR3 in DNA: TGTGCCAGCAGCTTAGTCTTTACGAGGGGCTACACCTTC.

This clone was counted a single time. The chain recombines TRBV7-3 with TRBJ2-7, with D unclear. Trimming pared 5 bases from V and 3 bases from J, leaving 17 bases between. Germline CDR1 is SGHTA and CDR2 is FQGTGA. The CDR3 has 15 amino acids. The CDR3 nucleotides read TGTGCCAGCAGCCCCCTCGGTAACCGCCTCTACGAGCAGTACTTC. It encodes CASSPLGNRLYEQYF. Filled out from reference TRBV7-3 and TRBJ2-7, the complete variable domain reads GAGVSQTPSNKVTEKGKYVELRCDPISGHTALYWYRQSLGQGPEFLIYFQGTGAADDSGLPNDRFFAVRPEGSVSTLKIQRTERGDSAVYLCASSPLGNRLYEQYFGPGTRLTVT.

The chain joins TRBV10-3 to TRBJ1-3; 8 positions agree with TRBD1. Per germline, CDR1 ENHRY and CDR2 SYGVKD. The CDR3 totals 17 residues. The V segment lost 3 bases and the J segment 6 bases; nucleotides outside the gene matches: 13. In DNA, the CDR3 is TGTGCCATCAGTGAACCTACGGGACAGGTACGTCTAAACACCATATATTTT. It is translated as CAISEPTGQVRLNTIYF.

The chain is built from TRBV4-1 and TRBJ1-1; D gene unclear. Germline V gene data show CDR1 as MGHRA and CDR2 as YSYEKL. The germline V and J ends were trimmed by 3 bases and 4 bases, with 12 bases remaining between them. The CDR3 covers 14 residues. This CDR3 reads CASSQSAGSTEAFF. The DNA for the CDR3 is TGCGCCAGCAGCCAGTCTGCAGGCAGCACTGAAGCTTTCTTT.

This clone has more than one count but fewer than ten. The chain recombines TRBV5-1 with TRBJ1-1; tentative D call: TRBD1 (5 bases). Germline CDR1 reads SGHRS; CDR2 reads YFSETQ. This CDR3 contains 14 residues. The V end was cut by 6 bases, the J end by 4 bases, with 16 bases between. The CDR3 sequence is CASNGGGKGTEAFF. The DNA of the CDR3 is TGCGCCAGCAACGGCGGGGGAAAGGGCACTGAAGCTTTCTTT.

The chain uses TRBV19 and TRBJ1-6; D might be TRBD1 (6 bases). The CDR3 runs 15 residues. Germline V gives CDR1 LNHDA, CDR2 SQIVND (reference sequence). V lost 7 bases, J lost 7 bases, and 17 bases lay in between. The CDR3 spells CASKVFSQGNSPLHF. For the CDR3, the DNA is TGTGCCAGTAAGGTTTTCTCCCAGGGGAATTCACCCCTCCACTTT.

Only a few counts were recorded for this clone. The chain employs TRBV25-1 and TRBJ1-4, with D unclear. The CDR3 is made up of 13 amino acids. Germline loops: CDR1 MGHDK, CDR2 SYGVNS. Trimming shortened V by 6 bases and J by 0 bases, and 5 bases separated the two germline ends. CDR3 sequence: CASSRATNEKLFF. The CDR3 region has the DNA TGTGCCAGCAGCCGAGCAACTAATGAAAAACTGTTTTTT.

The rearrangement links TRBV30 to TRBJ2-3; the match to TRBD2 covers 15 bases. This CDR3 has 17 amino acids. With V trimmed by 3 bases and J by 8 bases, 12 bases remained unmatched. Looked up from germline, CDR1 is GTSNPN and CDR2 is SVGIG (reference sequence). CDR3 sequence reads: CAWSMTGTSGGRATQYF. The CDR3 nucleotides are TGTGCCTGGAGCATGACTGGGACTAGCGGGGGGAGGGCTACGCAGTATTTT.

The chain joins TRBV5-1 to TRBJ2-5; TRBD2 might be the D (5 bases). V was pared by 1 base and J by 1 base, with 8 bases between. The germline V gene has CDR1 SGHRS and CDR2 YFSETQ. The CDR3 covers 14 residues. The CDR3 DNA sequence: TGCGCCAGCAGCTTGCGACTAACCCAAGAGACCCAGTACTTC. Translating it yields CASSLRLTQETQYF.

The rearrangement joins TRBV7-9 to TRBJ2-2; 7 bases line up with TRBD1. The CDR3 sequence is 14 residues long. Germline CDR1 and CDR2: SEHNR and FQNEAQ (reference sequence). V was clipped by 2 bases and J by 4 bases; unmatched bases: 1. CDR3 amino acids: CASSLRTGTGELFF. In DNA, the CDR3 is TGTGCCAGCAGCTTACGGACAGGCACCGGGGAGCTGTTTTTT.

This clone was observed a single time. The V gene is TRBV27, the J gene TRBJ2-7; D possibly corresponds to TRBD1 (6 bases). This CDR3 is 11 amino acids long. V lost 10 bases and J 9 bases, leaving 16 bases between the germline ends. Germline V CDR1 and CDR2: MNHEY, SMNVEV (reference sequence). As DNA, the CDR3 is TGTGCCACCACGAGGGGGTCGTCGCAGTACTTC. Its translation: CATTRGSSQYF.

The chain links TRBV2 to TRBJ2-1; TRBD2 is a possible D gene (6 bases). Germline values: CDR1 SNHLY, CDR2 FYNNEI. The CDR3 runs to 14 residues. Trimming pared 7 bases from V and 8 bases from J, leaving 18 bases between. For the CDR3, the DNA is TGTGCCAGCACCGAGGAACTAGCTAGGGATGAGCAGTTCTTC. Its translation: CASTEELARDEQFF.

The V gene is TRBV7-8, the J gene TRBJ1-2; the match to TRBD1 covers 8 bases. Per the germline V gene, CDR1 is SGHVS and CDR2 is FQNEAQ. The CDR3 is 16 residues long. With 1 base clipped from V and 6 bases from J, the junction kept 10 bases outside the gene matches. CDR3 loop: CASSLGLGTGRDGYTF. In DNA, the CDR3 is TGTGCCAGCAGCTTAGGTCTCGGGACAGGAAGAGATGGCTACACCTTC.

The chain employs TRBV19 and TRBJ2-3, with D uncertain. This CDR3 region has 15 residues. V lost 7 bases to trimming and J lost 1 base, with 15 bases between them. Germline values: CDR1 LNHDA, CDR2 SQIVND (reference sequence). The CDR3 sequence is CASTRPSQGTDTQYF. CDR3 nucleotide sequence: TGTGCCAGTACCCGACCCTCCCAGGGCACAGATACGCAGTATTTT.

CDR3 protein: CASSLDPGDEQYF. The CDR3 DNA sequence: TGTGCCAGCAGCTTAGATCCGGGGGACGAGCAGTACTTC. This chain connects TRBV11-3 to TRBJ2-7; D possibly corresponds to TRBD2 (6 bases). This CDR3 contains 13 residues. V lost 0 bases, J lost 5 bases, and 8 bases lay in between. Looked up from germline, CDR1 is SGHNT and CDR2 is YENEEA.

This clone was found once. The CDR3 sequence is CASRRTGVYTGELFF. CDR3 nucleotides: TGTGCCAGCAGGAGGACAGGGGTGTATACCGGGGAGCTGTTTTTT. The chain combines TRBV5-8 with TRBJ2-2; 9 nucleotides agree with TRBD1. Per the germline V gene, CDR1 is SGHTS and CDR2 is YDEGEE. V lost 5 bases, J lost 5 bases, and 7 bases stayed unmatched. This CDR3 region has 15 residues.

The chain has TRBV7-8 and TRBJ1-6, with no clear D. Per the germline V gene, CDR1 is SGHVS and CDR2 is FQNEAQ. V was clipped by 1 base and J by 5 bases, with 9 bases between them. The CDR3 covers 15 residues. Here the CDR3 DNA reads TGTGCCAGCAGCTTAGTAGAGTTGGATAATTCACCCCTCCACTTT. Protein sequence: CASSLVELDNSPLHF.

This clone was recorded once. The rearrangement joins TRBV11-2 to TRBJ2-7; D possibly corresponds to TRBD2 (6 bases). V was clipped by 4 bases and J by 3 bases, with 13 bases between them. This CDR3 region has 14 residues. The germline V gene has CDR1 SGHAT and CDR2 FQNNGV. The CDR3 spells CASSSGTGRYEQYF. CDR3 DNA: TGTGCCAGCAGCTCCGGGACTGGACGCTACGAGCAGTACTTC.

This clone was picked up one time. This chain links TRBV2 with TRBJ1-6, with no clear D. Trimming took 1 base from V and 7 from J, leaving 14 bases between them. Germline CDR1 is SNHLY and CDR2 is FYNNEI. The CDR3 is made up of 16 amino acids. Here the CDR3 reads CASSEEGGRLNSPLHF. The CDR3 region has the DNA TGTGCCAGCAGTGAAGAAGGTGGCAGGTTGAATTCACCCCTCCACTTT.

The V and J genes are TRBV9 and TRBJ2-5, with D perhaps TRBD2 (6 bases). The CDR3 is 15 amino acids. Germline lookup yields CDR1 SGDLS and CDR2 YYNGEE. V shed 3 bases and J shed 5 bases, with 17 bases lying between them. The CDR3 loop is CASSDRPRRVETQYF. The CDR3 DNA is TGTGCCAGCAGCGATAGGCCACGGAGGGTTGAGACCCAGTACTTC.